Shown below are 23 T cell receptor beta chains from a single sample sequenced in a study of OX40 agonist ivuxolimab in advanced cancers. Library prep was done by the immunoSEQ multiplex PCR assay. TCRdb retrieved this table from immuneACCESS and kept in-frame rearrangements only. Not all clones are present; in checked studies, unresolved V genes account for under half, and no reason is known for the remainder. Present in this sample are about 91,000 clones, approximately 90% of which were seen just once. Together, the top ten hold 0.5% of the sample. Sample: CD4+ or CD8+ T cells sorted from blood, taken in a trial of the OX40 agonist ivuxolimab. The receptor set was obtained from an adult with an advanced solid tumor such as melanoma, head and neck, liver or kidney cancer.

As DNA, the CDR3 is TGCAGCGTTTCGACAGGGGACTACGAGCAGTACTTC. The encoded protein is CSVSTGDYEQYF. The J gene is TRBJ2-7, the V gene TRBV29-1; 8 positions agree with TRBD1. CDR3 length equals 12 residues. The germline V gene has CDR1 SQVTM and CDR2 ANQGSEA. V dropped 5 bases and J dropped 3; count of bases not matched to a gene: 3.

Points on this clone: At one of its ends the junction is not consistent with the germline gene, which may arise from a read error. Other DNA sequences within the sample encode an identical CDR3. The chain's CDR3 is CAIGEVTYEQYF. CDR3 DNA sequence: TGTGCCATCGGGGAGGTAACCTACGAGCAGTACTTT. The V and J genes are TRBV10-3 and TRBJ2-7; D possibly corresponds to TRBD2 (6 bases). The CDR3 spans 12 residues. Germline loops: CDR1 ENHRY, CDR2 SYGVKD.

The rearrangement uses TRBV4-3 and TRBJ2-7; the D gene is possibly TRBD1 (6 bases). CDR3 size: 16 residues. V was trimmed by 4 bases and J by 2 bases, leaving 18 bases between them. Germline CDR1 reads LGHNA; CDR2 reads YSLEER. CDR3 loop: CASSRSGVSVPYEQYF. The CDR3 DNA reads as TGCGCCAGCAGCCGGTCAGGGGTAAGCGTTCCCTACGAGCAGTACTTC.

The chain recombines TRBV28 with TRBJ1-6; 8 nucleotides line up with TRBD1. The V gene end was trimmed by 4 bases and the J gene end by 10 bases; junction bases not matched to a gene: 6. From germline, CDR1 is MDHEN and CDR2 SYDVKM. The CDR3 has 14 amino acids. CDR3 DNA: TGTGCCAGCAGTTCCTACAGGGGGGAGTCACCCCTCCACTTT. Its translation: CASSSYRGESPLHF.

V and J are TRBV21-1 and TRBJ1-4. TRBV21-1 is shown as a pseudogene. The CDR3 spans 16 residues. As DNA, the CDR3 is TGTGCCAGCAGCAAATCGCCCGGGACTTTCGAAGGAAAACTGTTTTTT. This sequence encodes CASSKSPGTFEGKLFF.

This sequence joins TRBV6-1 and TRBJ2-5; no firm D call. Per germline, CDR1 MNHNS and CDR2 SASEGT. The V end was cut by 5 bases, the J end by 3 bases, with 4 bases between. There are 11 residues in the CDR3. The CDR3 spells CASSQKETQYF. The CDR3 nucleotides are TGTGCCAGCAGTCAAAAAGAGACCCAGTACTTC.

V gene TRBV4-1 combines with J gene TRBJ1-4; 8 nucleotides match TRBD1. The CDR3 has 17 residues. In germline, CDR1 is MGHRA, CDR2 YSYEKL. Trimming removed 3 bases from V and 4 bases from J; junction bases left unmatched: 10. The CDR3 nucleotides are TGCGCCAGCAGCCAGAAACACCAGGGACAGGATAATGAAAAACTGTTTTTT. It codes for CASSQKHQGQDNEKLFF.

The chain has TRBV9 and TRBJ2-7, with D perhaps matching TRBD2 (5 bases). V was clipped by 4 bases and J by 1 base, with 15 bases between them. This CDR3 is 15 amino acids long. Germline CDR1 SGDLS, CDR2 YYNGEE. CDR3 amino acids: CASSPLGRGSYEQYF. As DNA, the CDR3 is TGTGCCAGCAGCCCCCTAGGGAGAGGTTCCTACGAGCAGTACTTC.

This sequence joins TRBV18 and TRBJ1-2; TRBD1 aligns across 10 bases. CDR1 KGHSH and CDR2 LQKENI come from the germline V gene. J lost 4 bases, V lost 6 bases, and 8 bases had no gene match. The CDR3 has 15 amino acids. Here the CDR3 reads CASSPGTGEGYGYTF. The CDR3 DNA reads TGTGCCAGCTCGCCTGGGACAGGGGAAGGCTATGGCTACACCTTC. Based on the CDR3 plus reference TRBV18 and TRBJ1-2, the full variable domain is NAGVMQNPRHLVRRRGQEARLRCSPMKGHSHVYWYRQLPEEGLKFMVYLQKENIIDESGMPKERFSAEFPKEGPSILRIQQVVRGDSAAYFCASSPGTGEGYGYTFGSGTRLTVV.

This chain links TRBV5-5 with TRBJ1-1, with D possibly matching TRBD1 (6 bases). V lost 1 base and J 1 base, leaving 11 bases between the germline ends. Germline CDR1 and CDR2: SGHKS and YYEKEE (reference sequence). The CDR3 is 15 residues long. The CDR3: CASSLLWGANTEAFF. DNA for the CDR3: TGTGCCAGCAGCTTGCTTTGGGGGGCGAACACTGAAGCTTTCTTT.

The gene calls are TRBV18 and TRBJ2-7; tentatively, D is TRBD1 (6 bases). Trimming left V 2 bases short and J 2 bases short, with 16 bases between. The CDR3 covers 16 residues. The germline gives CDR1 KGHSH, CDR2 LQKENI. The CDR3 nucleotides are TGTGCCAGCTCACCATTCCGGAGAGGGGACACCTACGAGCAGTACTTC. Protein sequence: CASSPFRRGDTYEQYF.

The rearrangement links TRBV7-2 to TRBJ2-3; D is possibly TRBD2 (6 bases). This CDR3 has 14 amino acids. With 5 bases removed from V and 2 bases from J, the gap between germline ends came to 11 bases. Germline lookup yields CDR1 SGHTA and CDR2 FQGNSA. This CDR3 is CASSPGLITDTQYF. CDR3 sequence (DNA): TGTGCCAGCAGCCCGGGACTTATCACAGATACGCAGTATTTT. Full variable domain (outside the CDR3, taken from reference TRBV7-2 and TRBJ2-3): GAGVSQSPSNKVTEKGKDVELRCDPISGHTALYWYRQSLGQGLEFLIYFQGNSAPDKSGLPSDRFSAERTGGSVSTLTIQRTQQEDSAVYLCASSPGLITDTQYFGPGTRLTVL.

V is TRBV7-6 and J is TRBJ2-1, with a tentative D call TRBD1 (6 bases). Deletions cut 5 bases from V and 3 bases from J, with 11 bases between. This CDR3 has 14 residues. Germline loops: CDR1 SGHVS, CDR2 FNYEAQ. The CDR3 nucleotides read TGTGCCAGCAGCCCGGACAGTTTCTACAATGAGCAGTTCTTC. Its protein product is CASSPDSFYNEQFF.

The rearrangement links TRBV7-2 to TRBJ2-2, with 8 bases matching TRBD2. Unmatched junction bases numbered 8, after V lost 1 base and J lost 4 bases. The CDR3 runs to 17 residues. Germline V gives CDR1 SGHTA, CDR2 FQGNSA. CDR3 in amino acids: CASSLDGGGLGTGELFF. The CDR3 DNA is TGTGCCAGCAGCTTAGATGGCGGGGGGTTGGGCACCGGGGAGCTGTTTTTT.

The chain uses TRBV11-2 and TRBJ2-7; the D gene is possibly TRBD1 (5 bases). Germline-derived CDR1 and CDR2 are SGHAT and FQNNGV. V was pared by 1 base and J by 3 bases, with 13 bases between. This CDR3 region has 15 residues. The CDR3 DNA is TGTGCCAGCAGCTTAGGAGCCCTTCAGGGCTACGAGCAGTACTTC. As protein: CASSLGALQGYEQYF.

Of note for this clone: Other DNA sequences in this sample translate to the same CDR3. The V gene is TRBV6-6, the J gene TRBJ2-3; a possible D gene is TRBD2 (5 bases). V shed 5 bases and J shed 6 bases, with 6 bases lying between them. This CDR3 is 11 amino acids long. Germline V gene lookup returns CDR1 MNHNY and CDR2 SVGAGI (reference sequence). The chain's CDR3 is CASSPGDTQYF. CDR3 sequence (DNA): TGTGCCAGCAGTCCGGGGGATACGCAGTATTTT.

This clone was found once. The chain recombines TRBV7-9 with TRBJ2-7; D uncertain. Per the germline V gene, CDR1 is SEHNR and CDR2 is FQNEAQ (reference sequence). This CDR3 is 11 amino acids long. V was clipped by 5 bases and J by 4 bases, with 6 bases between them. The CDR3 DNA is TGTGCCAGCAGCGCCGATTACGAGCAGTACTTC. It codes for CASSADYEQYF. Combining the CDR3 with reference TRBV7-9 and TRBJ2-7 gives the whole variable domain DTGVSQNPRHKITKRGQNVTFRCDPISEHNRLYWYRQTLGQGPEFLTYFQNEAQLEKSRLLSDRFSAERPKGSFSTLEIQRTEQGDSAMYLCASSADYEQYFGPGTRLTVT.

The V gene is TRBV18, the J gene TRBJ2-5; D remains ambiguous. V was trimmed by 3 bases and J by 5 bases, leaving 7 bases between them. The CDR3 runs to 12 residues. CDR1 and CDR2 from the germline V gene are KGHSH and LQKENI. CDR3 coding DNA: TGTGCCAGCTCACCCTCTCAGGAGACCCAGTACTTC. Translated: CASSPSQETQYF.

The chain employs TRBV5-1 and TRBJ2-3, with 12 bases matching TRBD2. The germline V gene has CDR1 SGHRS and CDR2 YFSETQ. The V gene end was trimmed by 4 bases and the J gene end by 5 bases; junction bases not matched to a gene: 8. This CDR3 comprises 16 residues. In nucleotides, the CDR3 is TGCGCCAGCAGCCCTCCTAGCGGGGGGGTCGAAGATACGCAGTATTTT. Encoded protein: CASSPPSGGVEDTQYF. Combining the CDR3 with reference TRBV5-1 and TRBJ2-3 gives the whole variable domain KAGVTQTPRYLIKTRGQQVTLSCSPISGHRSVSWYQQTPGQGLQFLFEYFSETQRNKGNFPGRFSGRQFSNSRSEMNVSTLELGDSALYLCASSPPSGGVEDTQYFGPGTRLTVL.

On this clone: The junction shows a germline mismatch at one end, possibly a read error. The gene calls are TRBV5-8 and TRBJ1-4, with D perhaps TRBD1 (6 bases). Germline CDR1 SGHTS, CDR2 YDEGEE. The CDR3 is made up of 12 amino acids. The CDR3 sequence: CASGNREMPAIF. CDR3 nucleotide sequence: TGTGCCAGCGGGAACAGGGAGATGCCGGCGATTTTT. Full variable domain (rest looked up from reference TRBV5-8 and TRBJ1-4): EAGVTQSPTHLIKTRGQQATLRCSPISGHTSVYWYQQALGLGLQFLLWYDEGEERNRGNFPPRFSGRQFPNYSSELNVNALELEDSALYLCASGNREMPAIFGSGTQLSVL.

The chain is built from TRBV18 and TRBJ1-2; a weak D match, TRBD1 (5 bases). V was shortened by 0 bases and J by 4 bases, with 9 bases between the two germline ends. This CDR3 region has 14 residues. Germline CDR1 and CDR2: KGHSH and LQKENI. CDR3 loop: CASSPPGGAYGYTF. The CDR3 DNA is TGTGCCAGCTCACCACCGGGAGGGGCCTATGGCTACACCTTC.

The table lists this clone with a count of one. This sample also contains other DNA sequences that code for the same CDR3. This sequence joins TRBV5-1 and TRBJ1-3; a weak D match, TRBD1 (6 bases). V was shortened by 1 base and J by 1 base, with 6 bases between the two germline ends. Germline V gene lookup returns CDR1 SGHRS and CDR2 YFSETQ. This CDR3 comprises 14 residues. CDR3 in DNA: TGCGCCAGCAGCTTGCAGGGGTCTGGAAACACCATATATTTT. This sequence encodes CASSLQGSGNTIYF.

This CDR3 is CASSLGGTYNEQFF. The CDR3 DNA is TGTGCCAGCAGCTTGGGCGGGACCTACAATGAGCAGTTCTTC. The V call is TRBV7-9, the J call TRBJ2-1; tentatively, D is TRBD2 (6 bases). The CDR3 extends over 14 amino acids. Per the germline V gene, CDR1 is SEHNR and CDR2 is FQNEAQ (reference sequence). The V end lost 3 bases, the J end lost 2 bases, and 8 bases lay between the germline ends.